This entry lists 32 T cell receptor beta chains sequenced from one sample in a study of blood T cell repertoires in COVID-19. Method: immunoSEQ multiplex PCR; TCRdb's copy keeps in-frame clones and lacks some. The data hold about 380,000 clones, with 88% observed a single time. Material for sequencing was PBMCs or T cells enriched from blood (not recorded which). The receptor set was obtained from a woman aged 18 to 35 who had recovered from COVID-19.

The V and J genes are TRBV5-5 and TRBJ1-1; 11 positions agree with TRBD1. This CDR3 region has 15 residues. Germline CDR1 SGHKS, CDR2 YYEKEE (reference sequence). The V and J ends lost 0 bases and 7 bases, in that order; junction bases with no gene match: 5. CDR3 nucleotide sequence: TGTGCCAGCAGCTTGGGGACAGGGGGCTCTGGTGAAGCTTTCTTT. Translation: CASSLGTGGSGEAFF.

The genes are TRBV5-1 and TRBJ2-7, with 9 bases identical to TRBD2. Trimming cost V 2 bases and J 2 bases; bases outside gene matches: 2. The CDR3 runs 14 residues. Germline CDR1 reads SGHRS; CDR2 reads YFSETQ. CDR3 in amino acids: CASSFSSGAYEQYF. The CDR3 DNA sequence: TGCGCCAGCAGCTTCTCTAGCGGGGCCTACGAGCAGTACTTC.

This chain connects TRBV11-2 to TRBJ2-7; 11 positions match TRBD2. The CDR3 spans 15 residues. Looked up from germline, CDR1 is SGHAT and CDR2 is FQNNGV. The V and J ends lost 4 bases and 5 bases, in that order; junction bases with no gene match: 7. The CDR3 loop reads CASSSWTSGSNEQYF. Written as DNA, the CDR3 is TGTGCCAGCAGCTCGTGGACTAGCGGGTCCAACGAGCAGTACTTC.

This chain joins TRBV7-2 and TRBJ1-1; possible D gene TRBD1, 6 bases. The CDR3 sequence is 19 residues long. CDR1 and CDR2 (germline): SGHTA, FQGNSA. Deletions cut 2 bases from V and 3 bases from J, with 25 bases between. The CDR3 protein is CASSLLRVSQGRADTEAFF. CDR3 coding DNA: TGTGCCAGCAGCTTATTAAGGGTCAGTCAGGGGCGGGCGGACACTGAAGCTTTCTTT.

The gene calls are TRBV5-1 and TRBJ1-6; 10 bases line up with TRBD1. The ends lost 4 bases at V and 9 bases at J; junction bases unmatched: 13. Germline V gives CDR1 SGHRS, CDR2 YFSETQ. This CDR3 contains 17 residues. CDR3 sequence: CASSGGIGTGELSPLHF. CDR3 nucleotide sequence: TGCGCCAGCAGCGGGGGAATTGGGACAGGGGAACTTTCACCCCTCCACTTT.

The gene calls are TRBV5-1 and TRBJ1-3; D is undetermined. The CDR3 contains 14 residues. V was trimmed by 0 bases and J by 3 bases, leaving 7 bases between them. Per germline, CDR1 SGHRS and CDR2 YFSETQ. The chain's CDR3 is CASSLVGDGNTIYF. The CDR3 bases are TGCGCCAGCAGCTTGGTAGGAGATGGAAACACCATATATTTT.

This clone was observed a single time. The chain couples TRBV5-6 to TRBJ1-2; D perhaps matches TRBD1 (5 bases). The length of the CDR3 is 14 residues. From germline, CDR1 is SGHDT and CDR2 YYEEEE. Between the trimmed V and J ends, which lost 1 base and 2 bases, there was a span of 9 bases. Here the CDR3 reads CASSLKGINYGYTF. Here the CDR3 DNA reads TGTGCCAGCAGCTTGAAGGGGATAAACTATGGCTACACCTTC. The full variable domain, with the rest looked up from reference TRBV5-6 and TRBJ1-2, is DAGVTQSPTHLIKTRGQQVTLRCSPKSGHDTVSWYQQALGQGPQFIFQYYEEEERQRGNFPDRFSGHQFPNYSSELNVNALLLGDSALYLCASSLKGINYGYTFGSGTRLTVV.

The chain joins TRBV9 to TRBJ1-5, with 7 bases aligning to TRBD1. Germline V CDR1 and CDR2: SGDLS, YYNGEE. The CDR3 totals 15 residues. The V segment lost 1 base and the J segment 7 bases; nucleotides outside the gene matches: 8. The chain's CDR3 is CASSVSGTGEQPQHF. DNA of the CDR3: TGTGCCAGCAGCGTATCCGGAACAGGGGAACAGCCCCAGCATTTT.

This chain connects TRBV10-3 to TRBJ1-2; D is possibly TRBD1 (6 bases). This CDR3 comprises 14 residues. V was clipped by 6 bases and J by 5 bases, with 16 bases between them. CDR1 ENHRY and CDR2 SYGVKD come from the germline V gene. Here the CDR3 reads CAISFGGARYGYTF. As DNA, the CDR3 is TGTGCCATCAGCTTCGGGGGGGCAAGGTATGGCTACACCTTC.

The rearrangement links TRBV19 to TRBJ2-3, with D possibly matching TRBD1 (6 bases). With 4 bases removed from V and 5 bases from J, the gap between germline ends came to 19 bases. The CDR3 runs 16 residues. Germline values: CDR1 LNHDA, CDR2 SQIVND (reference sequence). DNA of the CDR3: TGTGCCAGTAGTACTCTGGAACAGGGCGCGCAAGATACGCAGTATTTT. Translating it yields CASSTLEQGAQDTQYF. Full variable domain (rest looked up from reference TRBV19 and TRBJ2-3): DGGITQSPKYLFRKEGQNVTLSCEQNLNHDAMYWYRQDPGQGLRLIYYSQIVNDFQKGDIAEGYSVSREKKESFPLTVTSAQKNPTAFYLCASSTLEQGAQDTQYFGPGTRLTVL.

In this sample, this clone turned up a few times. This chain connects TRBV28 to TRBJ1-1, with D perhaps matching TRBD1 (6 bases). Between the trimmed V and J ends, which lost 4 bases and 4 bases, there was a span of 13 bases. The germline V gene encodes CDR1 MDHEN and CDR2 SYDVKM. The CDR3 is 14 residues long. The CDR3 region is CASSSLRGRTEAFF. The CDR3 region has the DNA TGTGCCAGCAGTTCCCTCAGGGGTCGCACTGAAGCTTTCTTT.

J is TRBJ1-1 and V is TRBV2, with D unclear. Germline assignment: CDR1 SNHLY and CDR2 FYNNEI. The CDR3 contains 13 residues. Trimming cost V 7 bases and J 0 bases, with 9 bases left between them. In DNA form, the CDR3 reads TGTGCCAGCATCCCCGGGTTGAACACTGAAGCTTTCTTT. Residues: CASIPGLNTEAFF.

The chain links TRBV4-1 to TRBJ1-5, with a tentative D call TRBD1 (5 bases). CDR3 length: 17 amino acids. From germline, CDR1 is MGHRA and CDR2 YSYEKL. V lost 4 bases and J lost 4, with 20 bases in between. The CDR3 DNA sequence: TGCGCCAGCAGCCCGGAGGTCAGGCGGCGGGGGAATCAGCCCCAGCATTTT. Translated: CASSPEVRRRGNQPQHF.

The rearrangement uses TRBV4-1 and TRBJ1-5; 7 positions match TRBD1. The V gene's germline CDR1 is MGHRA and CDR2 YSYEKL. V shed 0 bases, J shed 8 bases, and the junction held 7 bases outside the gene matches. The CDR3 has 15 residues. The DNA for the CDR3 is TGCGCCAGCAGCCAAGATAGGGGCAGGGGGAAGCCCCAGCATTTT. Amino acid sequence: CASSQDRGRGKPQHF.

This rearrangement joins TRBV5-1 to TRBJ1-6; 8 nucleotides align to TRBD1. V lost 1 base, J lost 7 bases, and 4 bases stayed unmatched. The CDR3 spans 15 residues. Germline V CDR1 and CDR2: SGHRS, YFSETQ. CDR3 DNA: TGCGCCAGCAGCTTGCCGGGACAGGCGAATTCACCCCTCCACTTT. As protein: CASSLPGQANSPLHF.

About this clone: A junction end diverges from the germline sequence, so it may reflect a read error. The chain combines TRBV7-9 with TRBJ1-2; 7 bases align to TRBD1. Germline V gene sequence: CDR1 SEHNR, CDR2 FQNEAQ (reference sequence). The CDR3 length is 15 residues. This chain's CDR3 is CASNDRATANYGYTF. The DNA for the CDR3 is TGTGCTAGCAATGACAGGGCGACCGCTAACTATGGCTACACCTTC.

The chain combines TRBV14 with TRBJ2-6; 7 nucleotides agree with TRBD1. V shed 1 base and J 0 bases; nucleotides not matched to a gene: 12. CDR3 length: 20 amino acids. Germline V gene data show CDR1 as SGHDN and CDR2 as FVKESK. The chain's CDR3 is CASSQGGGRGRISGANVLTF. CDR3 nucleotides: TGTGCCAGCAGCCAAGGAGGGGGCCGGGGCCGAATCTCTGGGGCCAACGTCCTGACTTTC.

The chain combines TRBV5-1 with TRBJ1-1; possibly TRBD1 for D (6 bases). CDR3 size: 14 residues. Germline V gene sequence: CDR1 SGHRS, CDR2 YFSETQ. The V and J ends lost 0 bases and 4 bases respectively, with 10 bases between them. The CDR3 here is CASSLETGATEAFF. For the CDR3, the DNA is TGCGCCAGCAGCTTGGAGACAGGCGCCACTGAAGCTTTCTTT.

CDR3 nucleotide sequence: TGTGCCAGCAGCCAAGAGCCCCTGGCCACAGATACGCAGTATTTT. The encoded protein is CASSQEPLATDTQYF. The rearrangement joins TRBV4-2 to TRBJ2-3; the D is unclear. The CDR3 length is 15 residues. The V end was cut by 0 bases, the J end by 2 bases, with 9 bases between. The germline V gene has CDR1 LGHNA and CDR2 YNFKEQ.

The V call is TRBV30, the J call TRBJ2-5, with a weak D call TRBD1 (6 bases). Germline CDR1 GTSNPN, CDR2 SVGIG (reference sequence). V shed 1 base and J shed 6 bases, with 9 bases lying between them. The CDR3 covers 12 residues. The DNA of the CDR3 is TGTGCCTGGAGTGACGACAGGAAGACCCAGTACTTC. Residues: CAWSDDRKTQYF.

The V gene is TRBV11-2, the J gene TRBJ2-1; TRBD2 aligns across 7 bases. CDR3 size: 13 residues. The J segment lost 12 bases and the V segment lost 5 bases, leaving 10 bases of the junction unmatched. CDR1 is SGHAT, CDR2 FQNNGV, per germline. DNA for the CDR3: TGTGCCAGCAGCACAAACCGCAGGGAGGGGCAGTTCTTC. Its translation is CASSTNRREGQFF.

The genes are TRBV7-2 and TRBJ1-3; 7 positions match TRBD1. J gave up 1 base and V 6 bases, and 6 bases lay outside the gene matches. CDR1 SGHTA and CDR2 FQGNSA come from the germline V gene. The CDR3 contains 15 residues. CDR3 amino acids: CASSPDRSSGNTIYF. CDR3 DNA sequence: TGTGCCAGCAGTCCGGACAGGTCTTCTGGAAACACCATATATTTT.

The chain joins TRBV9 to TRBJ2-7; 10 bases are a match to TRBD1. The CDR3 loop spans 17 amino acids. V was clipped by 0 bases and J by 4 bases; unmatched bases: 10. Germline V gene lookup returns CDR1 SGDLS and CDR2 YYNGEE. The CDR3 sequence: CASSVDVGQGGRYEQYF. The CDR3, as DNA: TGTGCCAGCAGCGTAGATGTAGGACAGGGGGGCCGGTACGAGCAGTACTTC.

The V and J genes are TRBV24-1 and TRBJ1-2; 9 positions agree with TRBD1. This CDR3 has 13 residues. In germline, CDR1 is KGHDR, CDR2 SFDVKD. V shed 3 bases and J 6 bases; nucleotides not matched to a gene: 1. Here the CDR3 DNA reads TGTGCCACCAGTGATGGGGACAGGGATGGCTACACCTTC. It codes for CATSDGDRDGYTF.

The V gene is TRBV27, the J gene TRBJ2-1; tentative D call: TRBD2 (6 bases). CDR1 and CDR2 (germline): MNHEY, SMNVEV (reference sequence). The CDR3 is made up of 15 amino acids. Trimming removed 5 bases at V and 5 bases at J, with 16 bases between. The CDR3 reads CASSTYPGGNNEQFF. The CDR3 DNA follows: TGTGCCAGCAGTACCTATCCTGGGGGGAACAATGAGCAGTTCTTC.

The chain combines TRBV9 with TRBJ2-3; D perhaps matches TRBD2 (6 bases). Germline V gives CDR1 SGDLS, CDR2 YYNGEE. V dropped 0 bases and J dropped 3 bases, with 11 bases sitting between them. The CDR3 has 15 residues. The CDR3 spells CASSVDGGRTDTQYF. CDR3 in DNA: TGTGCCAGCAGCGTAGACGGGGGAAGGACAGATACGCAGTATTTT.

J is TRBJ1-6 and V is TRBV3-1 (or the pseudogene TRBV3-2); maybe TRBD1 (6 bases). This CDR3 has 14 residues. The germline V gene has CDR1 LGHDT and CDR2 YNNKEL (reference sequence). V lost 4 bases and J 4 bases, leaving 8 bases between the germline ends. The chain's CDR3 is CASSLDSYNSPLHF. The DNA for the CDR3 is TGTGCCAGCAGCCTGGACAGTTATAATTCACCCCTCCACTTT.

J is TRBJ2-7 and V is TRBV11-2; TRBD1 is a possible D gene (6 bases). Trimming left V 3 bases short and J 2 bases short, with 11 bases between. This CDR3 comprises 14 residues. From germline, CDR1 is SGHAT and CDR2 FQNNGV. The CDR3 nucleotides read TGTGCCAGCAGCTTTATCAAGGGGGCCTACGAGCAGTACTTC. Protein product: CASSFIKGAYEQYF.

This chain connects TRBV5-1 to TRBJ1-6, with D unresolved. The CDR3 has 10 amino acids. The V gene's germline CDR1 is SGHRS and CDR2 YFSETQ. V shed 9 bases and J shed 7 bases, with 5 bases lying between them. The CDR3 DNA reads TGCGCCACGGGGAATTCACCCCTCCACTTT. This gives the protein CATGNSPLHF.

The rearrangement joins TRBV4-1 to TRBJ1-2, with a weak D call TRBD1 (6 bases). Trimming shortened V by 0 bases and J by 0 bases, and 17 bases separated the two germline ends. Germline V lookup: CDR1 MGHRA, CDR2 YSYEKL. The CDR3 totals 18 residues. This CDR3 reads CASSQEVTGFATNYGYTF. The CDR3 DNA sequence: TGCGCCAGCAGCCAAGAAGTCACAGGGTTCGCAACTAACTATGGCTACACCTTC.

The V gene is TRBV30, the J gene TRBJ2-7; 10 nucleotides line up with TRBD1. Germline values: CDR1 GTSNPN, CDR2 SVGIG (reference sequence). The CDR3 is 14 residues long. V lost 5 bases, J lost 3 bases, and 7 bases stayed unmatched. Written as DNA, the CDR3 is TGTGCCTGGGGACCGGGACAGGGGTTCTACGAGCAGTACTTC. Translated, it gives CAWGPGQGFYEQYF.

The chain employs TRBV10-3 and TRBJ2-6, with 11 bases fitting TRBD1. The V and J ends lost 7 bases and 2 bases, in that order; junction bases with no gene match: 10. This CDR3 comprises 18 residues. CDR1 is ENHRY and CDR2 is SYGVKD in the germline V gene. The CDR3 bases are TGTGCCATCACCCGGACAGGGGGCGTTCAAGCTGGGGCCAACGTCCTGACTTTC. Its translation: CAITRTGGVQAGANVLTF.